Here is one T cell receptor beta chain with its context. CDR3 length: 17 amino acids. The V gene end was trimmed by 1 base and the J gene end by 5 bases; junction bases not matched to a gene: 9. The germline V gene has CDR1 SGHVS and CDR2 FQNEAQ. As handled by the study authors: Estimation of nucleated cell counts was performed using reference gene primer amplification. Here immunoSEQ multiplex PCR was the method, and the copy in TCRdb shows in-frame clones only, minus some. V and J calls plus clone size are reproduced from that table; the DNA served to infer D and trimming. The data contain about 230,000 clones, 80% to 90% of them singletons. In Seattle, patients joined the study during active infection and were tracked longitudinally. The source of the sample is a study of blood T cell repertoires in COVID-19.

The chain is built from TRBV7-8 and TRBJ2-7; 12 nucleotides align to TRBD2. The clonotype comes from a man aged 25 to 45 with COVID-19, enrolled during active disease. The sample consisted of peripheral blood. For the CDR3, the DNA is TGTGCCAGCAGCTTAGATCTGCTAGCGGGAGGGCCGAACGAGCAGTACTTC. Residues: CASSLDLLAGGPNEQYF.